In its sample, the clone carrying this T cell receptor (beta chain) was seen a few times. The antigen is unknown. Study results and limitations: Tumor-infiltrating Treg TCR alpha and beta sequences overlapped most with tumor naive CD4+ T cells, then blood naive. Tumor memory CD4+ T cell TCR gene usage clustered with blood and lymph node memory CD4+ cells and lymph node naive CD4+ cells.

Semi-nested PCR with Nested Universal Primer A followed constant-region reverse priming of full-length variable regions. MiXCR was run by TCRdb on the 5' RACE reads, yielding one entry per CDR3 protein. This sample has 35,000 to 50,000 distinct CDR3 sequences, with 20% to 25% found just once. Tregs were sorted as CD4+CD25+CD127-/low cells. Material for sequencing was Tregs sorted from a lymph node. The sequence came from a female donor with breast cancer.

CDR3 amino acids: CSADDLRETQYF. The CDR3 DNA sequence: TGCAGTGCCGATGATCTGAGGGAGACCCAGTACTTC. The chain couples TRBV20-1 to TRBJ2-5; D not certain. The germline V and J ends were trimmed by 6 bases and 5 bases, with 13 bases remaining between them. The CDR3 covers 12 residues. The V gene's germline CDR1 is DFQATT and CDR2 SNEGSKA (reference sequence).